This T cell receptor beta chain was retrieved from a study of neurological immune-mediated disorders. Study background: The multiple sclerosis group of roughly 35 included approximately 30 relapsing-remitting and 3 secondary progressive patients.

Study-level points and caveats: TCR clonal expansion peaked in HTLV-1-associated myelopathy patients and was lowest in multiple sclerosis patients.

The CDR3 runs 13 residues. Germline values: CDR1 SQVTM, CDR2 ANQGSEA. Trimming pared 6 bases from V and 5 bases from J, leaving 14 bases between. This clonotype was seen repeatedly, ten times or more. What it binds is unknown. TCRdb recomputed calls from the 5' RACE reads with MiXCR, one row per CDR3 protein. The sample consists of about 58,000 distinct CDR3 sequences, 3% to 4% of them appearing once. The chain carries TRBV29-1 and TRBJ1-5; unclear D gene. The specimen was PBMCs. The TCR was taken from a woman aged 60-70 years with multiple sclerosis. CDR3: CSVARAGDQPQHF. Written as DNA, the CDR3 is TGCAGCGTAGCCCGCGCCGGGGATCAGCCCCAGCATTTT.